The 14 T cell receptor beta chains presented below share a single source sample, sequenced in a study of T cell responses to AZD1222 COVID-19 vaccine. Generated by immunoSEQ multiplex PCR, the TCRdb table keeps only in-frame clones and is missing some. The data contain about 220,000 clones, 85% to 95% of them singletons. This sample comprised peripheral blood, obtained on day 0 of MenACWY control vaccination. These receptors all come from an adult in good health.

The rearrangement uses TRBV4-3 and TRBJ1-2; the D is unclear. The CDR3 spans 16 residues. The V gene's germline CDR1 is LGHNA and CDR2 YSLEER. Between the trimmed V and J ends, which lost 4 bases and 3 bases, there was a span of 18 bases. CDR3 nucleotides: TGCGCCAGCAGCCCTGCGTCGGGCTCAGTGGACTATGGCTACACCTTC. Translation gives CASSPASGSVDYGYTF.

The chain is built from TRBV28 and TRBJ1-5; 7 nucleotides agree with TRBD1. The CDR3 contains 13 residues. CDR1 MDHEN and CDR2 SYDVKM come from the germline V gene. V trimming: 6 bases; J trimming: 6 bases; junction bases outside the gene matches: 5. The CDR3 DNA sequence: TGTGCCAGCAGGCAGGGGGTGGGTCAGCCCCAGCATTTT. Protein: CASRQGVGQPQHF.

The CDR3 DNA reads TGTGCCAGCAGTCCCCTCCAAGCGTCCAATGAGCAGTTCTTC. Its protein is CASSPLQASNEQFF. The chain couples TRBV27 to TRBJ2-1; D gene ambiguous. V was cut by 5 bases and J by 6 bases, with 14 bases left in between. From germline, CDR1 is MNHEY and CDR2 SMNVEV (reference sequence). The CDR3 totals 14 residues.

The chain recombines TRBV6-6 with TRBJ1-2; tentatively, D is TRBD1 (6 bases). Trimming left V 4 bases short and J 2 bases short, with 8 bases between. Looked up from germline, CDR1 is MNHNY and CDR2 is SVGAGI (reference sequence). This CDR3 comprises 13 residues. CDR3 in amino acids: CASSSQGNYGYTF. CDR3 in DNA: TGTGCCAGCAGTTCACAGGGAAACTATGGCTACACCTTC.

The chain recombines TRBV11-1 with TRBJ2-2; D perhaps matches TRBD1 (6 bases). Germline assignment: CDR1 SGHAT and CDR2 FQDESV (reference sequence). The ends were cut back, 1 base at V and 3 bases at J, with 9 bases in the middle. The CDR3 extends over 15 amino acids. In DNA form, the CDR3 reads TGTGCCAGCAGCTTAGGGACAGCCTACACCGGGGAGCTGTTTTTT. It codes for CASSLGTAYTGELFF.

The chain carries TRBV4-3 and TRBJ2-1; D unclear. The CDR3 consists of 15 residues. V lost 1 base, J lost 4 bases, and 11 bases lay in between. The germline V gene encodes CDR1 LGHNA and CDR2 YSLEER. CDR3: CASSQATVGYNEQFF. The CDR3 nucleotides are TGCGCCAGCAGCCAAGCAACCGTAGGGTACAATGAGCAGTTCTTC.

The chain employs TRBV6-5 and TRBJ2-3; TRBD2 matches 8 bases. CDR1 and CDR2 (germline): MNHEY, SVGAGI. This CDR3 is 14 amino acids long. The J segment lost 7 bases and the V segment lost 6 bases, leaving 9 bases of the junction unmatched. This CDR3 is CASSSRLALNTQYF. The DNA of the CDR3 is TGTGCCAGCAGCTCCCGACTAGCGTTAAATACGCAGTATTTT.

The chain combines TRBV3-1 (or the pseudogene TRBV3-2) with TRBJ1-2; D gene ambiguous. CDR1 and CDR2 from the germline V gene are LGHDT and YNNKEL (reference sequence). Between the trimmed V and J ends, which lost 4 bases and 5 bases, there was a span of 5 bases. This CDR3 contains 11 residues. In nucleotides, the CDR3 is TGTGCCAGCAGCCTCGCGTATGGCTACACCTTC. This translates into CASSLAYGYTF.

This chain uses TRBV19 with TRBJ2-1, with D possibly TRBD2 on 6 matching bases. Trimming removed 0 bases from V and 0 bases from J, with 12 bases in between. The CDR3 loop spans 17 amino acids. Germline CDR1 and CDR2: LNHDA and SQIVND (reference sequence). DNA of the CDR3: TGTGCCAGTAGTATAGATTTTGCGGGGTTCTCCTACAATGAGCAGTTCTTC. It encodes CASSIDFAGFSYNEQFF.

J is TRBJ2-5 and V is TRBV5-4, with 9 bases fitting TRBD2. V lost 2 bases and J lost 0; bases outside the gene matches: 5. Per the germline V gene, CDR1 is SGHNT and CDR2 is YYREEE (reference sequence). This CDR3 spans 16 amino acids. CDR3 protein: CASSFSGGSYQETQYF. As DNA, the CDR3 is TGTGCCAGCAGCTTCAGCGGGGGGAGCTACCAAGAGACCCAGTACTTC.

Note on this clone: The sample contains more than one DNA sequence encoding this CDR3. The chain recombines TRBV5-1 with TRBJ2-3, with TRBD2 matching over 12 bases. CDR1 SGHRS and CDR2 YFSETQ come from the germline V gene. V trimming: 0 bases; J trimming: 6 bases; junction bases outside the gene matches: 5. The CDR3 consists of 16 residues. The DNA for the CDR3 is TGCGCCAGCAGCTTGGCACTAGCGGGGGGACCCGATACGCAGTATTTT. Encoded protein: CASSLALAGGPDTQYF.

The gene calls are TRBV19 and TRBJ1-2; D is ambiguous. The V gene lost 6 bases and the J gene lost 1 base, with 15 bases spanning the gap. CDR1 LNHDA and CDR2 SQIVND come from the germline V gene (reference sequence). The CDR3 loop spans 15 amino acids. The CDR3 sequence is CASSHDMGYNYGYTF. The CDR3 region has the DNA TGTGCCAGTAGCCACGACATGGGGTATAACTATGGCTACACCTTC. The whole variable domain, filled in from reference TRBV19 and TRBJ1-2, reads DGGITQSPKYLFRKEGQNVTLSCEQNLNHDAMYWYRQDPGQGLRLIYYSQIVNDFQKGDIAEGYSVSREKKESFPLTVTSAQKNPTAFYLCASSHDMGYNYGYTFGSGTRLTVV.

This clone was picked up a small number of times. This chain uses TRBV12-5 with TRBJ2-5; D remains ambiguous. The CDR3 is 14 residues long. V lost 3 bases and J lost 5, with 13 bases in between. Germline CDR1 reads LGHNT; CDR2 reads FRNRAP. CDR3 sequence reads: CASGLGGVMETQYF. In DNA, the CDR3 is TGTGCTAGTGGTTTAGGCGGAGTAATGGAGACCCAGTACTTC.

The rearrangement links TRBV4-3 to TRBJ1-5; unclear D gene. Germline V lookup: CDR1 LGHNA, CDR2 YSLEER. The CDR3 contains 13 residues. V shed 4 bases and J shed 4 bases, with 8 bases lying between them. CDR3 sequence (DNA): TGCGCCAGCAGCCTCGGGGTTAATCAGCCCCAGCATTTT. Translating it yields CASSLGVNQPQHF.